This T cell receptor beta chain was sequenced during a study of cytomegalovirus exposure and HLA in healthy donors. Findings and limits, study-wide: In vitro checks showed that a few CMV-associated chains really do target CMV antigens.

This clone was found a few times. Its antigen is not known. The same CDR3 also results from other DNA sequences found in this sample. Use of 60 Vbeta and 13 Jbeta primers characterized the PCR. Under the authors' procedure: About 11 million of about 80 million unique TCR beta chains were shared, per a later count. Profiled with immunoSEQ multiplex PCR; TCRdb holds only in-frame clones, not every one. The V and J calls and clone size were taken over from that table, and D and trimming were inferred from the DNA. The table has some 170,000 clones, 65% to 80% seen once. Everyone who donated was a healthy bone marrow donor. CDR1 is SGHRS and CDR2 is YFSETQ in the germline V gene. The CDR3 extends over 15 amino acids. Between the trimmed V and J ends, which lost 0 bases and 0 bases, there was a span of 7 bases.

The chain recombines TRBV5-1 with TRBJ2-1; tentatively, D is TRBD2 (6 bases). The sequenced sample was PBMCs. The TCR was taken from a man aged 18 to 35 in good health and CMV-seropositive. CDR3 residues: CASSLVGGSYNEQFF. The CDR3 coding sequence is TGCGCCAGCAGCTTGGTGGGGGGCTCCTACAATGAGCAGTTCTTC. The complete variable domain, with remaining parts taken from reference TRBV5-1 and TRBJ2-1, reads KAGVTQTPRYLIKTRGQQVTLSCSPISGHRSVSWYQQTPGQGLQFLFEYFSETQRNKGNFPGRFSGRQFSNSRSEMNVSTLELGDSALYLCASSLVGGSYNEQFFGPGTRLTVL.